This TCR beta chain was sequenced in a study of shared clonotypes between healthy human individuals. Memory CD4+ cells were the fraction left after CD45RA+ naive selection. Using immunoSEQ multiplex PCR, the repertoire was profiled, and TCRdb retains in-frame clones only, with some absent. The sample shows about a million clones, approximately 80% of them seen only once. There are 19 residues in the CDR3. Unmatched junction bases numbered 16, after V lost 5 bases and J lost 2 bases. Per the germline V gene, CDR1 is SEHNR and CDR2 is FQNEAQ (reference sequence). The table lists this clone with a few counts.

Source material: memory CD4+ T cells sorted from blood. Sample subset: CD45RA-negative fraction. The sequence was collected from a man younger than 35 in good health. This rearrangement joins TRBV7-9 to TRBJ2-3; 10 nucleotides align to TRBD2. This CDR3 reads CASSLTTSGILTLTDTQYF. In nucleotides, the CDR3 is TGTGCCAGCAGCCTAACTACTAGCGGGATACTAACTCTCACAGATACGCAGTATTTT.